The 26 T cell receptor beta chains below were found in one sample sequenced in a study of CD8 T cells in ankylosing spondylitis. Findings and limits, study-wide: Apparently characteristic of ankylosing spondylitis blood was a TCR beta motif (fewer than 10 highly homologous variants).

These TCRs are of unknown antigen specificity. TCRdb passed the 5' RACE reads through MiXCR, listing each CDR3 protein once. The sample shows about 220,000 distinct CDR3 sequences, around 7.9% of them seen only once. The sample was blood, either unsorted or a sorted T cell fraction (not recorded which). The origin of the receptors is a male donor with ankylosing spondylitis.

Ten or more counts support this clonotype. V usage is TRBV9 and J usage is TRBJ1-3; no reliable D call. Trimming removed 4 bases from V and 0 bases from J, with 11 bases in between. From germline, CDR1 is SGDLS and CDR2 YYNGEE. The CDR3 covers 15 residues. CDR3 in amino acids: CASSPLGFSGNTIYF. CDR3 bases: TGTGCCAGCAGCCCCCTGGGGTTCTCTGGAAACACCATATATTTT. The complete variable domain, with remaining parts taken from reference TRBV9 and TRBJ1-3, reads DSGVTQTPKHLITATGQRVTLRCSPRSGDLSVYWYQQSLDQGLQFLIQYYNGEERAKGNILERFSAQQFPDLHSELNLSSLELGDSALYFCASSPLGFSGNTIYFGEGSWLTVV.

This clonotype was recorded many times. The genes are TRBV11-2 and TRBJ2-7; D might be TRBD2 (6 bases). The germline gives CDR1 SGHAT, CDR2 FQNNGV. The length of the CDR3 is 14 residues. V lost 4 bases and J 2 bases, leaving 12 bases between the germline ends. In DNA form, the CDR3 reads TGTGCCAGCAGCTCCGGGCGGGGAGCCTACGAGCAGTACTTC. Amino acid sequence: CASSSGRGAYEQYF. Drawing the rest from reference TRBV11-2 and TRBJ2-7, the complete variable domain is EAGVAQSPRYKIIEKRQSVAFWCNPISGHATLYWYQQILGQGPKLLIQFQNNGVVDDSQLPKDRFSAERLKGVDSTLKIQPAKLEDSAVYLCASSSGRGAYEQYFGPGTRLTVT.

This rearrangement joins TRBV20-1 to TRBJ1-5; possible D gene TRBD1, 5 bases. The CDR3 sequence is 15 residues long. Trimming cost V 0 bases and J 4 bases, with 13 bases left between them. CDR1 and CDR2 (germline): DFQATT, SNEGSKA (reference sequence). In nucleotides, the CDR3 is TGCAGTGCTAGAGATCAACTACAGGCGAATCAGCCCCAGCATTTT. This sequence encodes CSARDQLQANQPQHF.

This clonotype was picked up many times. The chain is built from TRBV28 and TRBJ2-5, with 10 bases matching TRBD2. The V gene end was trimmed by 7 bases and the J gene end by 5 bases; junction bases not matched to a gene: 16. This CDR3 is 17 amino acids long. Germline CDR1 MDHEN, CDR2 SYDVKM. The CDR3 spells CASTPPGLAGVWETQYF. The CDR3 nucleotides read TGTGCCAGCACTCCACCCGGGCTAGCGGGAGTTTGGGAGACCCAGTACTTC.

Many counts were recorded for this clonotype. This chain uses TRBV27 with TRBJ2-1; 13 bases match TRBD2. The germline gives CDR1 MNHEY, CDR2 SMNVEV (reference sequence). With 5 bases clipped from V and 8 bases from J, the junction kept 9 bases outside the gene matches. The length of the CDR3 is 16 residues. DNA of the CDR3: TGTGCCAGCAGTATCTTGACTAGCGGGGGGAGCGATGAGCAGTTCTTC. Encoded protein: CASSILTSGGSDEQFF.

As concerns this clonotype: A much larger clone lies a single base off, so this may be a read error. V gene TRBV27 combines with J gene TRBJ1-6, with 11 bases lining up with TRBD1. The CDR3 totals 16 residues. CDR1 MNHEY and CDR2 SMNVEV come from the germline V gene (reference sequence). The CDR3 is CASSVGTGGGLSALHF. The CDR3 DNA reads TGTGCCAGCAGTGTCGGGACAGGGGGTGGCCTTTCAGCCCTCCACTTT.

The table lists this clonotype with many counts. The chain carries TRBV6-2 or TRBV6-3 and TRBJ2-4, with D perhaps matching TRBD1 (5 bases). V was trimmed by 6 bases and J by 1 base, leaving 19 bases between them. The CDR3 is 17 amino acids. Per the germline V gene, CDR1 is MNHEY and CDR2 is SVGEGT. The CDR3 protein is CASSLRWGGRAKNIQYF. CDR3 in DNA: TGTGCCAGCAGCCTCCGGTGGGGCGGCAGGGCCAAAAACATTCAGTACTTC.

This clonotype has a count of ten or more. The V gene is TRBV7-8, the J gene TRBJ2-5; possibly TRBD1 for D (6 bases). Per germline, CDR1 SGHVS and CDR2 FQNEAQ. The germline V and J ends were trimmed by 4 bases and 5 bases, with 20 bases remaining between them. CDR3 length equals 16 residues. CDR3 protein: CASSSVHRVIGETQYF. CDR3 nucleotide sequence: TGTGCCAGCAGCTCAGTTCACAGGGTTATAGGGGAGACCCAGTACTTC.

This clonotype was detected many times. The rearrangement uses TRBV29-1 and TRBJ2-1; 10 nucleotides agree with TRBD2. The germline V gene has CDR1 SQVTM and CDR2 ANQGSEA. The CDR3 totals 16 residues. V dropped 6 bases and J dropped 4; count of bases not matched to a gene: 12. CDR3 sequence reads: CSVGGTSGTFYNEQFF. CDR3 coding DNA: TGCAGCGTCGGAGGAACTAGCGGGACCTTTTACAATGAGCAGTTCTTC.

There are many counts of this clonotype. V gene TRBV27 combines with J gene TRBJ2-1; TRBD2 aligns across 7 bases. Germline V gives CDR1 MNHEY, CDR2 SMNVEV (reference sequence). Trimming took 2 bases from V and 2 from J; bases not matched to a gene: 3. The CDR3 is made up of 15 amino acids. The CDR3 protein is CASSLPGTTYNEQFF. CDR3 DNA: TGTGCCAGCAGTTTACCCGGGACTACCTACAATGAGCAGTTCTTC.

In this sample, this clonotype turned up many times. J is TRBJ1-5 and V is TRBV19; D not resolved. Germline CDR1 LNHDA, CDR2 SQIVND (reference sequence). This CDR3 contains 17 residues. Trimming removed 4 bases at V and 4 bases at J, with 20 bases between. CDR3 in DNA: TGTGCCAGTAGTAGCCGGTTGTCGGAGCGAGTTAATCAGCCCCAGCATTTT. This translates into CASSSRLSERVNQPQHF.

This clonotype was seen at least ten times. The chain couples TRBV4-3 to TRBJ1-5; D remains unclear. The CDR3 has 15 amino acids. V lost 1 base, J lost 0 bases, and 7 bases lay in between. Germline CDR1 and CDR2: LGHNA and YSLEER. The CDR3 is CASSQVGGSNQPQHF. The CDR3 bases are TGCGCCAGCAGCCAAGTAGGCGGTAGCAATCAGCCCCAGCATTTT.

Ten or more counts support this clonotype. The V and J genes are TRBV4-2 and TRBJ1-2; 8 bases are shared with TRBD1. With 2 bases clipped from V and 3 bases from J, the junction kept 5 bases outside the gene matches. The CDR3 has 15 amino acids. CDR1 and CDR2 (germline): LGHNA, YNFKEQ. CDR3 nucleotides: TGTGCCAGCAGCCAAAAAGGACAGGGATACTATGGCTACACCTTC. Encoded protein: CASSQKGQGYYGYTF.

This clonotype was detected ten times or more. The J gene is TRBJ2-3, the V gene TRBV7-8; unclear D gene. The CDR3 sequence is 12 residues long. Trimming stripped 3 bases from V and 5 bases from J, with 6 bases between. Germline CDR1 reads SGHVS; CDR2 reads FQNEAQ. CDR3 bases: TGTGCCAGCAGCTTCTATAGAGATACGCAGTATTTT. Translation gives CASSFYRDTQYF.

Many counts were recorded for this clonotype. The chain employs TRBV30 and TRBJ1-1; no reliable D call. The V gene lost 0 bases and the J gene lost 10 bases, with 15 bases spanning the gap. Germline assignment: CDR1 GTSNPN and CDR2 SVGIG (reference sequence). The CDR3 consists of 13 residues. The CDR3: CAWSVSAAMGAFF. The CDR3 DNA follows: TGTGCCTGGAGTGTTTCGGCCGCTATGGGAGCTTTCTTT.

There are many counts of this clonotype. The V call is TRBV5-1, the J call TRBJ1-1; no clear D gene. Per germline, CDR1 SGHRS and CDR2 YFSETQ. The length of the CDR3 is 17 residues. V was trimmed by 0 bases and J by 1 base, leaving 16 bases between them. The CDR3 sequence is CASSLVKTGVWNTEAFF. In DNA form, the CDR3 reads TGCGCCAGCAGCTTGGTTAAGACGGGAGTGTGGAACACTGAAGCTTTCTTT.

This clonotype was seen many times. This chain joins TRBV25-1 and TRBJ2-2; 8 bases map to TRBD1. Germline CDR1 reads MGHDK; CDR2 reads SYGVNS. The CDR3 sequence is 14 residues long. The chain's CDR3 is CAGPSAGGGGELFF. CDR3 nucleotide sequence: TGTGCGGGTCCATCCGCAGGGGGCGGAGGGGAGCTGTTTTTT.

This clonotype was seen repeatedly, ten times or more. The V and J genes are TRBV4-3 and TRBJ2-4; D is unresolved. The ends were cut back, 0 bases at V and 5 bases at J, with 14 bases in the middle. Germline CDR1 reads LGHNA; CDR2 reads YSLEER. The CDR3 runs 16 residues. CDR3 in amino acids: CASSQDLVSQENIQYF. The CDR3 bases are TGCGCCAGCAGCCAAGATCTAGTGAGCCAGGAAAACATTCAGTACTTC.

This clonotype was counted many times. The chain uses TRBV9 and TRBJ2-7; D is perhaps TRBD1 or TRBD2 (6 bases each). Germline V lookup: CDR1 SGDLS, CDR2 YYNGEE. V was trimmed by 0 bases and J by 3 bases, leaving 13 bases between them. The CDR3 consists of 15 residues. Here the CDR3 reads CASSVGSGGGYEQYF. CDR3 coding DNA: TGTGCCAGCAGCGTAGGGTCAGGAGGGGGCTACGAGCAGTACTTC.

This clonotype has a count of ten or more. The chain joins TRBV7-6 to TRBJ1-1; tentatively, D is TRBD1 (5 bases). Germline CDR1 reads SGHVS; CDR2 reads FNYEAQ. V lost 4 bases to trimming and J lost 1 base, with 10 bases between them. The CDR3 totals 14 residues. CDR3 DNA sequence: TGTGCCAGCAGCTCGGGACTGACGAACACTGAAGCTTTCTTT. The encoded protein is CASSSGLTNTEAFF.

The V gene is TRBV7-3, the J gene TRBJ1-1; D might be TRBD1 (5 bases). V lost 5 bases, J lost 6 bases, and 10 bases lay in between. From germline, CDR1 is SGHTA and CDR2 FQGTGA. This CDR3 is built from 12 residues. Here the CDR3 reads CASSLGGPEAFF. CDR3 DNA sequence: TGTGCCAGCAGCCTCGGGGGACCTGAAGCTTTCTTT.

The chain employs TRBV13 and TRBJ1-4; D perhaps matches TRBD1 (6 bases). V was clipped by 7 bases and J by 3 bases, with 15 bases between them. Per the germline V gene, CDR1 is PRHDT and CDR2 is FYEKMQ (reference sequence). The CDR3 totals 15 residues. The CDR3 DNA sequence: TGTGCCAGCACCACGATGGGGGGCCCTAATGAAAAACTGTTTTTT. It codes for CASTTMGGPNEKLFF. Supplemented by reference TRBV13 and TRBJ1-4, the full variable domain reads AAGVIQSPRHLIKEKRETATLKCYPIPRHDTVYWYQQGPGQDPQFLISFYEKMQSDKGSIPDRFSAQQFSDYHSELNMSSLELGDSALYFCASTTMGGPNEKLFFGSGTQLSVL.

This clonotype was counted ten times or more. V and J are TRBV12-3 or TRBV12-4 and TRBJ1-1, with 11 bases fitting TRBD1. CDR3 length: 16 amino acids. Losses at the gene ends were 5 bases for V and 0 bases for J; bases not matched to a gene: 5. The chain's CDR3 is CASSPWTGGLNTEAFF. The CDR3 DNA reads as TGTGCCAGCAGTCCATGGACAGGGGGCCTGAACACTGAAGCTTTCTTT.

In this sample, this clonotype turned up many times. This chain uses TRBV2 with TRBJ1-1, with 9 bases fitting TRBD1. Germline V gene lookup returns CDR1 SNHLY and CDR2 FYNNEI. V was pared by 8 bases and J by 5 bases, with 12 bases of the junction left unmatched. The CDR3 has 15 amino acids. This chain's CDR3 is CASADDTGGWTEAFF. The CDR3 region has the DNA TGTGCCAGCGCAGACGATACAGGGGGCTGGACTGAAGCTTTCTTT.

J is TRBJ2-5 and V is TRBV5-8, with 8 bases aligning to TRBD2. Germline CDR1 SGHTS, CDR2 YDEGEE. After removal of 2 bases from V and 4 bases from J, the junction contained 10 bases not matched to a gene. The CDR3 runs 16 residues. The CDR3 loop is CASSFRRTSWRETQYF. Here the CDR3 DNA reads TGTGCCAGCAGCTTTCGTCGGACTAGCTGGAGAGAGACCCAGTACTTC.

This clonotype was counted only a few times. The rearrangement uses TRBV27 and TRBJ2-3; TRBD2 agrees at 10 bases. CDR1 is MNHEY, CDR2 SMNVEV, per germline (reference sequence). The junction had 8 bases not matched to a gene; V was cut back by 5 bases and J by 3 bases. This CDR3 has 16 amino acids. In DNA, the CDR3 is TGTGCCAGCAGTCCCCGGGTAGCGGGAGGAACAGATACGCAGTATTTT. It is translated as CASSPRVAGGTDTQYF.